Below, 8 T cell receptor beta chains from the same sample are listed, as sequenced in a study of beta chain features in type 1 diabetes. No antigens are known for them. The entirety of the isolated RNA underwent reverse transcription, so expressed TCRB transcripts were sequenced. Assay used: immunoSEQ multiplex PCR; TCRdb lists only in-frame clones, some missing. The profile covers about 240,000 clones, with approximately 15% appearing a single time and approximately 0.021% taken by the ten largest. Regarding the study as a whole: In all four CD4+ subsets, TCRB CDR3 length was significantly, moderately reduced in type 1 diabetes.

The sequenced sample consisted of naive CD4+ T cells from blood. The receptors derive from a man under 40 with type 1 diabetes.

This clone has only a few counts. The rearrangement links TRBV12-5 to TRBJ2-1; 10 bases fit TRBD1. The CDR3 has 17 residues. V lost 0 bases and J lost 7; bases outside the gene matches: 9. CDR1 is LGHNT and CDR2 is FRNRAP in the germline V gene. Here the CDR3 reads CASGLVLGRTGGNEQFF. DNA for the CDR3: TGTGCTAGTGGTTTGGTACTTGGCCGGACAGGGGGGAATGAGCAGTTCTTC.

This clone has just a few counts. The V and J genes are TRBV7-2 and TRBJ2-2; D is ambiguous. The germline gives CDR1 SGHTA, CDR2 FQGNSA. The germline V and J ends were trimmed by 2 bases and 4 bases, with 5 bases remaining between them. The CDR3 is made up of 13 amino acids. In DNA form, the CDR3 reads TGTGCCAGCAGCTTACTCGGCACCGGGGAGCTGTTTTTT. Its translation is CASSLLGTGELFF.

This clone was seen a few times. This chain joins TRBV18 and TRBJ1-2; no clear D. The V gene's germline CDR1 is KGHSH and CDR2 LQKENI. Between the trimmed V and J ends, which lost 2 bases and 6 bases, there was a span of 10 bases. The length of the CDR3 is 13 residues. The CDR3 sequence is CASSPFDKDGYTF. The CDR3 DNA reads TGTGCCAGCTCACCATTTGACAAGGATGGCTACACCTTC.

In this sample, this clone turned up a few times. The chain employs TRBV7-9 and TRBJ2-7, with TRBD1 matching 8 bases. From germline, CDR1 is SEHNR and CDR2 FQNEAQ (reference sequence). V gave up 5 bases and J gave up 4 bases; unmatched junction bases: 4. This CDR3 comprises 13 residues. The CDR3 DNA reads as TGTGCCAGCAGCCCACGGACAGGGTACGAGCAGTACTTC. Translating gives CASSPRTGYEQYF.

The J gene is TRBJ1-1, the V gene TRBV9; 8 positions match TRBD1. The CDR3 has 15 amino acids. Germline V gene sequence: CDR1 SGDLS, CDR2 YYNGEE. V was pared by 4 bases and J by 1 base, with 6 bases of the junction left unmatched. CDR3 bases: TGTGCCAGCAGCTCGACAGGGGTGGGGAACACTGAAGCTTTCTTT. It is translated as CASSSTGVGNTEAFF.

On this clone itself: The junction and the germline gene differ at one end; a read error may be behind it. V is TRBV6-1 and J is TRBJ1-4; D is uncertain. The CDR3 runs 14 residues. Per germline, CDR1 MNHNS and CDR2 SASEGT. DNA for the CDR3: TGTGCCAGCAGGGAAGGGCAGGATGGGGAAAAACTGTTTTTT. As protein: CASREGQDGEKLFF.

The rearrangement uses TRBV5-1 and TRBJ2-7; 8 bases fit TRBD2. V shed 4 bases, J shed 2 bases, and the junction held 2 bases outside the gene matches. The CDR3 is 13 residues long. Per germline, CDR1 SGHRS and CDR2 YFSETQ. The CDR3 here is CASSISGTYEQYF. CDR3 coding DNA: TGCGCCAGCAGCATTAGCGGGACCTACGAGCAGTACTTC.

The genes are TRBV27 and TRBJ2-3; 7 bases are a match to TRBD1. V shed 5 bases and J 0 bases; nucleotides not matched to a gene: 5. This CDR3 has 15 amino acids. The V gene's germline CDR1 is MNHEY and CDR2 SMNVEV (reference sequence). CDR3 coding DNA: TGTGCCAGCAGTCTCGGACAGGCGAGCACAGATACGCAGTATTTT. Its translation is CASSLGQASTDTQYF.